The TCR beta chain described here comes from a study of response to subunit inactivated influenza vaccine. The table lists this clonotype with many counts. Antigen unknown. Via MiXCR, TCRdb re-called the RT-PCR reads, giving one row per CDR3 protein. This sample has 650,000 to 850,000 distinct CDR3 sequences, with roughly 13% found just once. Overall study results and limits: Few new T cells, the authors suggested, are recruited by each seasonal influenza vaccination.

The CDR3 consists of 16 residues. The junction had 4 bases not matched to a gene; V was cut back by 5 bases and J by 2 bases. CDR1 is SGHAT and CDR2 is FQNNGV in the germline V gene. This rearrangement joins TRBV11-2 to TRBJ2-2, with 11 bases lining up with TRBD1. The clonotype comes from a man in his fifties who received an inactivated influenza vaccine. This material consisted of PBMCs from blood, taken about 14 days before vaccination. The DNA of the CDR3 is TGTGCCAGCAGCCCCCGGACAGGGGGCAACACCGGGGAGCTGTTTTTT. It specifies CASSPRTGGNTGELFF.